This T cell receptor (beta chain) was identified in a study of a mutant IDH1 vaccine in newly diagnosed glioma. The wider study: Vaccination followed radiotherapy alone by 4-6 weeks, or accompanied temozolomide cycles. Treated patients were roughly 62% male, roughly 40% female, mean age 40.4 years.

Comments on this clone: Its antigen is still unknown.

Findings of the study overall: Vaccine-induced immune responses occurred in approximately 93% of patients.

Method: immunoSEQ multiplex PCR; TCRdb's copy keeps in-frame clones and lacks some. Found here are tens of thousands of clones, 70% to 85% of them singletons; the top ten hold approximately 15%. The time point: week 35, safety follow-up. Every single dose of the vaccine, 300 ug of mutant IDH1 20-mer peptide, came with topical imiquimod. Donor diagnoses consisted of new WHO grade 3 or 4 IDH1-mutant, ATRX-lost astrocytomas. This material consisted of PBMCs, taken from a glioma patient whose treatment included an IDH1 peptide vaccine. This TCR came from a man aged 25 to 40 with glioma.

The DNA of the CDR3 is TGTGCCTGGAGTGGGGACAGTGCTTCCGGAAACACCATATATTTT. Protein product: CAWSGDSASGNTIYF. V usage is TRBV30 and J usage is TRBJ1-3; 7 positions agree with TRBD1. This CDR3 region has 15 residues. After removal of 1 base from V and 4 bases from J, the junction contained 7 bases not matched to a gene. Germline V lookup: CDR1 GTSNPN, CDR2 SVGIG (reference sequence).